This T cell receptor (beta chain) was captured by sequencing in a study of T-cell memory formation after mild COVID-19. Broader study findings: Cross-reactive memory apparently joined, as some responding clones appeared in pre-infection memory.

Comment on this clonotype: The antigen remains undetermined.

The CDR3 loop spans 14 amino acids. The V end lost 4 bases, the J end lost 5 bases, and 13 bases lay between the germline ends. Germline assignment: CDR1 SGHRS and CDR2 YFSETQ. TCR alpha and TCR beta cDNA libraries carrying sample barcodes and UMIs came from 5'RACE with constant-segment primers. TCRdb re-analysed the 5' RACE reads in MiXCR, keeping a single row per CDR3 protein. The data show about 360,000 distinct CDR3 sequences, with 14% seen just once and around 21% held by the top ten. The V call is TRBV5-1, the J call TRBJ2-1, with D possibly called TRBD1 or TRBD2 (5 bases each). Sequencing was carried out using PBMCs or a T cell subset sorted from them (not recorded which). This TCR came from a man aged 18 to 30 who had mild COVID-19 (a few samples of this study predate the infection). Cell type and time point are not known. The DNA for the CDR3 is TGCGCCAGCAGCGCCCGGGACGGGAACAATGAGCAGTTCTTC. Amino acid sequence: CASSARDGNNEQFF.